This T cell receptor beta chain comes out of a study of T-cell reconstitution after alpha-beta-depleted transplantation in children. Preparation of the TCRbeta library involved a method that used unique molecular identifiers. MiXCR was run by TCRdb on the PCR reads, yielding one entry per CDR3 protein. Of 490,000 or so distinct CDR3 sequences in the sample, 10% are singletons; the top ten hold roughly 2.1%. A word on this clonotype: Its cognate antigen is unknown.

The CDR3 contains 13 residues. The germline gives CDR1 DFQATT, CDR2 SNEGSKA (reference sequence). V lost 6 bases, J lost 4 bases, and 8 bases stayed unmatched. Findings of the study overall: Roughly two months post-transplant, alpha-beta T cells reportedly originated from several hundred graft clones that had expanded. Newly produced T cells mostly provided counts and TCRbeta diversity after one year, as hyperexpanded clones declined. Some patients owed their high day-60 TCRbeta diversity to surviving recipient T cells and thymic progenitors.

The sequence came from a child aged 2 to 15 with inherited bone marrow failure, due to receive a stem cell transplant. The sample consisted of PBMCs, taken before TCRalphabeta/CD19-depleted stem cell transplant. The chain recombines TRBV20-1 with TRBJ1-2; 7 nucleotides match TRBD1. Here the CDR3 DNA reads TGCAGTGCCCCCTATACAGGGGTCTATGGCTACACCTTC. Translating it yields CSAPYTGVYGYTF.